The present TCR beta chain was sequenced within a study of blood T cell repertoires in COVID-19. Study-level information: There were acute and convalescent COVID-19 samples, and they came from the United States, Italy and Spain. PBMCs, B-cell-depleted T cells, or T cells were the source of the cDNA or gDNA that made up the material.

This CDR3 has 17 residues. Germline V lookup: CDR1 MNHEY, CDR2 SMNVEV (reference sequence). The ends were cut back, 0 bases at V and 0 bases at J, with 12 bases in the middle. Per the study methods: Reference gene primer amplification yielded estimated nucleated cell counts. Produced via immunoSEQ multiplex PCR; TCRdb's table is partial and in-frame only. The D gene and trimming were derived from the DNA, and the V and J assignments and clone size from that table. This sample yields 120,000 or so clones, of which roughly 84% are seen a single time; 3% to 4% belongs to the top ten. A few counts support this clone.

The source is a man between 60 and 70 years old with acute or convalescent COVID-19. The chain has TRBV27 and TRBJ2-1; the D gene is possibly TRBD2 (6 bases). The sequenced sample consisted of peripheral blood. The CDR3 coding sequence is TGTGCCAGCAGTTTATCTTCCCCCGGGAGCTCCTACAATGAGCAGTTCTTC. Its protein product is CASSLSSPGSSYNEQFF.